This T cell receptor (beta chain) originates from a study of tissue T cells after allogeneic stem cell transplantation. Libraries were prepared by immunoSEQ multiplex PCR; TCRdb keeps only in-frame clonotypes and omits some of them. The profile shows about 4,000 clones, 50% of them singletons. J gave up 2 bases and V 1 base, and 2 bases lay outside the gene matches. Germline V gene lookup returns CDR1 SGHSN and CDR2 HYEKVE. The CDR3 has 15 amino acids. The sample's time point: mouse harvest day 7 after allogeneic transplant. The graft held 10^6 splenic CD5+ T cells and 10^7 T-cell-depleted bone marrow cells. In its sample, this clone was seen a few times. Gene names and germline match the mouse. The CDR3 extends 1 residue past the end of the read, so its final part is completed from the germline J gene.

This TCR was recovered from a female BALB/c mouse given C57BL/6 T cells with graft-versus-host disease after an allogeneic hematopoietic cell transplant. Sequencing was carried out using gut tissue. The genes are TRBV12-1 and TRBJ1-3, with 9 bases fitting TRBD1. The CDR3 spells CASSLGTGTGNTLYF. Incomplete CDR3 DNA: TGTGCCAGCTCTCTGGGGACAGGGACTGGAAATACGCTCTAT. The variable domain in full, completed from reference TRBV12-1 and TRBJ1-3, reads DSGVVQSPRHIIKEKGGRSVLTCIPISGHSNVVWYQQTLGKELKFLIQHYEKVERDKGFLPSRFSVQQFDDYHSEMNMSALELEDSAMYFCASSLGTGTGNTLYFGEGSRLIVV.